This T cell receptor (beta chain) appears in the sequencing data of a study of Graves' ophthalmopathy and Graves' hyperthyroidism. Germline-derived CDR1 and CDR2 are SQVTM and ANQGSEA. CDR3 length: 12 residues. Between the trimmed V and J ends, which lost 7 bases and 7 bases, there was a span of 16 bases. RNA transcripts were the source from which TCR beta CDR3 regions were amplified. HTBI-primed first-round RT-PCR preceded second-round multiplex PCR. TCRdb reanalysed the multiplex PCR reads using MiXCR and keeps one entry per CDR3 protein. The repertoire holds 600,000 to 700,000 distinct CDR3 sequences, with just over 40% as singletons.

The chain combines TRBV29-1 with TRBJ1-1, with TRBD1 as a possible D gene (6 bases). The receptor was derived from an adult man with Graves' ophthalmopathy. Sequencing was carried out using peripheral blood. The CDR3 loop reads CSAQGHGVEAFF. The DNA for the CDR3 is TGCAGCGCACAGGGACACGGAGTTGAAGCTTTCTTT.